Below are 21 T cell receptor beta chains sequenced from a single sample in a study of OX40 agonist ivuxolimab in advanced cancers. Here immunoSEQ multiplex PCR was the method, and the copy in TCRdb shows in-frame clones only, minus some. The data contain roughly 90,000 clones, around 90% of them singletons. Sequences were derived from CD4+ or CD8+ T cells sorted from blood, sampled in a trial of the OX40 agonist ivuxolimab. These receptors came from an adult with an advanced solid tumor such as melanoma, head and neck, liver or kidney cancer.

The chain employs TRBV5-4 and TRBJ1-1, with D unresolved. This CDR3 is built from 16 residues. CDR1 and CDR2 from the germline V gene are SGHNT and YYREEE (reference sequence). V gave up 6 bases and J gave up 0 bases, with 18 bases separating them. CDR3 residues: CASTLPGNLMNTEAFF. The CDR3 coding sequence is TGTGCCAGCACCCTACCGGGGAATTTAATGAACACTGAAGCTTTCTTT.

There are a few counts of this clone. This chain links TRBV10-2 with TRBJ1-2; D gene unclear. The CDR3 consists of 13 residues. Germline V gene sequence: CDR1 WSHSY, CDR2 SAAADI. V lost 3 bases to trimming and J lost 6 bases, with 11 bases between them. This chain's CDR3 is CASSDRRVDGYTF. In DNA form, the CDR3 reads TGCGCCAGCAGTGACAGGAGGGTAGATGGCTACACCTTC.

The genes are TRBV5-1 and TRBJ1-1; 8 nucleotides match TRBD1. With V trimmed by 0 bases and J by 4 bases, 5 bases remained unmatched. Germline V CDR1 and CDR2: SGHRS, YFSETQ. This CDR3 has 15 residues. The CDR3 coding sequence is TGCGCCAGCAGCTTGGATAACAGGGGGACCACTGAAGCTTTCTTT. Translation gives CASSLDNRGTTEAFF. The full variable domain, its missing parts supplied by reference TRBV5-1 and TRBJ1-1, is KAGVTQTPRYLIKTRGQQVTLSCSPISGHRSVSWYQQTPGQGLQFLFEYFSETQRNKGNFPGRFSGRQFSNSRSEMNVSTLELGDSALYLCASSLDNRGTTEAFFGQGTRLTVV.

The J gene is TRBJ2-1, the V gene TRBV18; TRBD2 matches 11 bases. Trimming at V came to 2 bases and at J to 8 bases, leaving 2 bases not matched to a gene. CDR1 and CDR2 from the germline V gene are KGHSH and LQKENI. The CDR3 is 14 amino acids. The CDR3 DNA reads TGTGCCAGCTCACCAACTAGCGGGAGTGATGAGCAGTTCTTC. The encoded protein is CASSPTSGSDEQFF.

This clone was observed a handful of times. The rearrangement joins TRBV6-1 to TRBJ1-2, with no clear D. Germline assignment: CDR1 MNHNS and CDR2 SASEGT. The CDR3 extends over 12 amino acids. Trimming removed 3 bases from V and 4 bases from J, with 6 bases in between. The CDR3 DNA is TGTGCCAGCAGTGACAGAAGCTATGGCTACACCTTC. Translation gives CASSDRSYGYTF.

This chain connects TRBV6-1 to TRBJ2-1; 9 bases fit TRBD1. The CDR3 sequence is 14 residues long. Germline CDR1 MNHNS, CDR2 SASEGT. Losses at the gene ends were 6 bases for V and 3 bases for J; bases not matched to a gene: 3. CDR3 DNA sequence: TGTGCCAGCAGAATGGGACAGGGCTACAATGAGCAGTTCTTC. It encodes CASRMGQGYNEQFF.

The V call is TRBV5-1, the J call TRBJ2-5, with a possible D match to TRBD2 (6 bases). Trimming pared 0 bases from V and 5 bases from J, leaving 17 bases between. The CDR3 is 16 residues long. Germline values: CDR1 SGHRS, CDR2 YFSETQ. The CDR3 is CASSLAPRGAGETQYF. In DNA form, the CDR3 reads TGCGCCAGCAGCTTGGCCCCTCGGGGTGCGGGGGAGACCCAGTACTTC.

The chain couples TRBV9 to TRBJ1-1; D unclear. CDR3 size: 14 residues. The V end was cut by 4 bases, the J end by 4 bases, with 14 bases between. Germline assignment: CDR1 SGDLS and CDR2 YYNGEE. The CDR3 protein is CASSRAGMATEAFF. CDR3 bases: TGTGCCAGCAGCCGAGCGGGGATGGCCACTGAAGCTTTCTTT. Based on the CDR3 plus reference TRBV9 and TRBJ1-1, the full variable domain is DSGVTQTPKHLITATGQRVTLRCSPRSGDLSVYWYQQSLDQGLQFLIQYYNGEERAKGNILERFSAQQFPDLHSELNLSSLELGDSALYFCASSRAGMATEAFFGQGTRLTVV.

In the case of this clone: Other DNA sequences from this sample encode an identical CDR3 as well. The rearrangement joins TRBV5-1 to TRBJ1-2; D is ambiguous. The CDR3 is made up of 13 amino acids. The V and J ends lost 0 bases and 4 bases respectively, with 7 bases between them. Germline CDR1 reads SGHRS; CDR2 reads YFSETQ. CDR3 loop: CASSLEGSYGYTF. The DNA for the CDR3 is TGCGCCAGCAGCTTGGAAGGGAGCTATGGCTACACCTTC. Full variable domain (remainder filled in from reference TRBV5-1 and TRBJ1-2): KAGVTQTPRYLIKTRGQQVTLSCSPISGHRSVSWYQQTPGQGLQFLFEYFSETQRNKGNFPGRFSGRQFSNSRSEMNVSTLELGDSALYLCASSLEGSYGYTFGSGTRLTVV.

This chain links TRBV9 with TRBJ2-5; the D is unclear. CDR3 length equals 13 residues. CDR1 SGDLS and CDR2 YYNGEE come from the germline V gene. Trimming removed 1 base at V and 2 bases at J, with 6 bases between. CDR3 DNA sequence: TGTGCCAGCAGCGTACAGGCACAAGAGACCCAGTACTTC. This sequence encodes CASSVQAQETQYF.

V is TRBV5-1 and J is TRBJ2-2; either TRBD1 or TRBD2 may supply D (6 bases each). Trimming removed 0 bases at V and 7 bases at J, with 10 bases between. Germline assignment: CDR1 SGHRS and CDR2 YFSETQ. This CDR3 region has 14 residues. The CDR3 protein is CASSLDREDGELFF. CDR3 nucleotide sequence: TGCGCCAGCAGCTTGGACAGGGAGGACGGGGAGCTGTTTTTT.

The chain recombines TRBV4-3 with TRBJ1-1; 8 bases fit TRBD1. V dropped 0 bases and J dropped 8; count of bases not matched to a gene: 8. CDR1 is LGHNA and CDR2 is YSLEER in the germline V gene. The CDR3 runs 15 residues. CDR3 sequence: CASSQELQGAWEAFF. CDR3 nucleotides: TGCGCCAGCAGCCAAGAGTTGCAGGGGGCATGGGAAGCTTTCTTT.

The rearrangement links TRBV7-9 to TRBJ2-1; D is ambiguous. Per the germline V gene, CDR1 is SEHNR and CDR2 is FQNEAQ (reference sequence). The CDR3 spans 14 residues. Trimming pared 0 bases from V and 6 bases from J, leaving 9 bases between. This CDR3 reads CASSLALLGNEQFF. DNA for the CDR3: TGTGCCAGCAGCTTAGCACTACTGGGCAATGAGCAGTTCTTC.

V and J are TRBV7-9 and TRBJ1-3; no clear D. CDR3 size: 14 residues. V lost 1 base to trimming and J lost 4 bases, with 8 bases between them. Looked up from germline, CDR1 is SEHNR and CDR2 is FQNEAQ (reference sequence). The DNA of the CDR3 is TGTGCCAGCAGCTTAGAAGGAAAGGGAAACACCATATATTTT. This codes for CASSLEGKGNTIYF.

This clone was observed a few times. This chain joins TRBV4-2 and TRBJ1-6, with D perhaps matching TRBD1 (6 bases). Germline assignment: CDR1 LGHNA and CDR2 YNFKEQ. V gave up 2 bases and J gave up 6 bases, with 11 bases separating them. This CDR3 is 15 amino acids long. CDR3 amino acids: CASSQLQGSNSPLHF. The CDR3, as DNA: TGTGCCAGCAGCCAACTACAGGGATCTAATTCACCCCTCCACTTT.

CDR3 residues: CASSLVRNMNTEAFF. The DNA for the CDR3 is TGTGCCAGCAGCTTAGTAAGGAATATGAACACTGAAGCTTTCTTT. The genes are TRBV7-2 and TRBJ1-1; D is undetermined. This CDR3 comprises 15 residues. Looked up from germline, CDR1 is SGHTA and CDR2 is FQGNSA. Trimming left V 1 base short and J 0 bases short, with 9 bases between.

CDR3 coding DNA: TGCGCCAGCAGCCTCGACGGCTCTCGGGATAACACCATATATTTT. Translation gives CASSLDGSRDNTIYF. The chain employs TRBV4-1 and TRBJ1-3; no definite D call. CDR3 length: 15 amino acids. V was cut by 4 bases and J by 7 bases, with 17 bases left in between. CDR1 is MGHRA and CDR2 is YSYEKL in the germline V gene.

The chain has TRBV5-1 and TRBJ2-3, with 10 bases lining up with TRBD1. The CDR3 consists of 15 residues. V trimming: 1 base; J trimming: 4 bases; junction bases outside the gene matches: 3. Germline V CDR1 and CDR2: SGHRS, YFSETQ. The CDR3 loop reads CASSLRQGAADTQYF. The CDR3, as DNA: TGCGCCAGCAGCTTGAGACAGGGGGCAGCAGATACGCAGTATTTT.

This clone has a single count. The genes are TRBV18 and TRBJ2-7, with a weak D call TRBD2 (6 bases). The CDR3 loop spans 15 amino acids. Per germline, CDR1 KGHSH and CDR2 LQKENI. V was shortened by 8 bases and J by 3 bases, with 20 bases between the two germline ends. CDR3 sequence reads: CASQDSGARNYEQYF. In nucleotides, the CDR3 is TGTGCCAGCCAAGATAGCGGCGCCAGAAACTACGAGCAGTACTTC.

The chain has TRBV29-1 and TRBJ2-7; D is possibly TRBD1 (5 bases). V gave up 7 bases and J gave up 0 bases, with 7 bases separating them. The V gene's germline CDR1 is SQVTM and CDR2 ANQGSEA. The CDR3 length is 11 residues. CDR3 sequence (DNA): TGCAGCGGACAGAGCTCCTACGAGCAGTACTTC. Its translation: CSGQSSYEQYF.

This clone was detected only once. This chain uses TRBV11-2 with TRBJ2-5, with TRBD1 identical over 7 bases. V shed 0 bases, J shed 0 bases, and the junction held 4 bases outside the gene matches. The CDR3 contains 16 residues. CDR1 and CDR2 (germline): SGHAT, FQNNGV. CDR3 in DNA: TGTGCCAGCAGCTTAGATCCCAGGGGGTACCAAGAGACCCAGTACTTC. It codes for CASSLDPRGYQETQYF.